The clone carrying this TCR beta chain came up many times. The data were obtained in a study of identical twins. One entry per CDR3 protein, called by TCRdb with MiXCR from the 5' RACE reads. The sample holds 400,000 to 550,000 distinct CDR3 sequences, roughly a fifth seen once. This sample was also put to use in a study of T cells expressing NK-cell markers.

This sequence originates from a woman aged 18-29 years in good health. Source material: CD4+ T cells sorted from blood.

The CDR3 loop is CSVDVGGLAGDGLTDTQYF. The CDR3 DNA reads TGCAGCGTCGACGTAGGGGGGCTAGCGGGAGATGGTCTGACAGATACGCAGTATTTT. The chain joins TRBV29-1 to TRBJ2-3, with TRBD2 matching 10 bases. Germline CDR1 SQVTM, CDR2 ANQGSEA. Unmatched junction bases numbered 21, after V lost 6 bases and J lost 3 bases. This CDR3 has 19 residues.